One and the same sample provided the 16 T cell receptor beta chains below, sequenced in a study of CD8 T cells in Susac syndrome. Reverse transcription of about 0.5 to 1 ug RNA used random hexamers. TCRdb re-analysed the immunoSEQ multiplex PCR reads in MiXCR, keeping a single row per CDR3 protein. The sample carries about 190,000 distinct CDR3 sequences, roughly nine tenths recorded once. Sequencing was performed on CD4+ T cells from PBMCs. These receptors were taken from a human donor with Susac syndrome.

The chain links TRBV20-1 to TRBJ1-1, with 9 positions matching TRBD1. Germline loops: CDR1 DFQATT, CDR2 SNEGSKA (reference sequence). This CDR3 contains 14 residues. The V segment lost 5 bases and the J segment 1 base; nucleotides outside the gene matches: 5. CDR3 nucleotides: TGCAGTGCTGCACAGGGGGCGAGGAACACTGAAGCTTTCTTT. Amino acid sequence: CSAAQGARNTEAFF.

DNA of the CDR3: TGTGCCAGCAGCGTAGTAGGGACCATAGTGACGAACACTGAAGCTTTCTTT. Its protein product is CASSVVGTIVTNTEAFF. V is TRBV9 and J is TRBJ1-1, with D perhaps TRBD1 (5 bases). Germline V gene lookup returns CDR1 SGDLS and CDR2 YYNGEE. The CDR3 covers 17 residues. Trimming removed 0 bases at V and 1 base at J, with 16 bases between.

This chain's CDR3 is CASSPLEFTYEQYF. CDR3 bases: TGTGCCAGCTCACCACTGGAGTTTACCTACGAGCAGTACTTC. The J gene is TRBJ2-7, the V gene TRBV18; D call uncertain. The V end lost 1 base, the J end lost 2 bases, and 9 bases lay between the germline ends. This CDR3 is 14 amino acids long. Germline V gene data show CDR1 as KGHSH and CDR2 as LQKENI.

The chain uses TRBV12-3 or TRBV12-4 and TRBJ1-2; no clear D gene. The CDR3 is 15 amino acids. V dropped 5 bases and J dropped 3 bases, with 16 bases sitting between them. In DNA form, the CDR3 reads TGTGCCAGCAGTGTAGGGCCGGCTACCGACTATGGCTACACCTTC. As protein: CASSVGPATDYGYTF.

J is TRBJ2-1 and V is TRBV6-1, with TRBD1 matching over 8 bases. CDR1 and CDR2 (germline): MNHNS, SASEGT. V lost 6 bases to trimming and J lost 7 bases; unmatched junction nucleotides: 17. The CDR3 length is 17 residues. CDR3 region: CASSSNLNRGSWNEQFF. CDR3 bases: TGTGCCAGCAGCTCCAACCTCAACAGGGGGTCTTGGAATGAGCAGTTCTTC.

The chain uses TRBV28 and TRBJ2-1, with TRBD2 matching over 8 bases. Per germline, CDR1 MDHEN and CDR2 SYDVKM. V gave up 5 bases and J gave up 2 bases; unmatched junction bases: 11. CDR3 size: 17 residues. CDR3 residues: CASSPRVRAGAYNEQFF. CDR3 DNA: TGTGCCAGCAGTCCCCGTGTTCGAGCGGGAGCCTACAATGAGCAGTTCTTC.

This chain connects TRBV7-2 to TRBJ1-2; TRBD1 is a possible D gene (6 bases). V lost 1 base, J lost 7 bases, and 10 bases lay in between. The CDR3 totals 13 residues. Per the germline V gene, CDR1 is SGHTA and CDR2 is FQGNSA. This CDR3 is CASSLEGGRGYTF. The CDR3 nucleotides read TGTGCCAGCAGCTTAGAAGGGGGTCGTGGCTACACCTTC.

This clonotype was observed a few times. The rearrangement links TRBV5-4 to TRBJ2-5, with D possibly matching TRBD1 (6 bases). CDR3 size: 13 residues. V was clipped by 0 bases and J by 5 bases, with 8 bases between them. Germline V CDR1 and CDR2: SGHNT, YYREEE (reference sequence). The CDR3 here is CASSLGQGETQYF. The CDR3 DNA follows: TGTGCCAGCAGCTTGGGCCAGGGGGAGACCCAGTACTTC.

The V gene is TRBV29-1, the J gene TRBJ2-3; TRBD1 agrees at 7 bases. Germline CDR1 and CDR2: SQVTM and ANQGSEA. V dropped 4 bases and J dropped 2; count of bases not matched to a gene: 6. The CDR3 spans 14 residues. The CDR3 DNA sequence: TGCAGCGTTGCCAGGGGGTCCGTCACAGATACGCAGTATTTT. Translating it yields CSVARGSVTDTQYF.

The gene calls are TRBV4-1 and TRBJ1-5, with a possible D match to TRBD1 (5 bases). The CDR3 extends over 16 amino acids. Germline V gene sequence: CDR1 MGHRA, CDR2 YSYEKL. V was cut by 0 bases and J by 0 bases, with 9 bases left in between. The CDR3 sequence is CASSQEGVSSNQPQHF. CDR3 sequence (DNA): TGCGCCAGCAGCCAAGAGGGGGTCAGTAGCAATCAGCCCCAGCATTTT.

The count of this clonotype is one. V usage is TRBV7-3 and J usage is TRBJ2-1; the match to TRBD2 covers 12 bases. The CDR3 totals 19 residues. Germline trimming cut 5 bases from V and 5 bases from J; bases unmatched to any gene: 16. CDR1 SGHTA and CDR2 FQGTGA come from the germline V gene. DNA for the CDR3: TGTGCCAGCAGCGAGCGGGGTTCTAGCGGGGGGGAGGGGAACAATGAGCAGTTCTTC. Its translation is CASSERGSSGGEGNNEQFF.

The chain employs TRBV5-1 and TRBJ2-5; D tentatively reads TRBD1 or TRBD2 (6 bases each). Trimming removed 4 bases at V and 1 base at J, with 17 bases between. CDR1 is SGHRS and CDR2 is YFSETQ in the germline V gene. This CDR3 has 16 amino acids. The CDR3 DNA reads TGCGCCAGCAGCAGTCAGGGGAGGAGCCTCCAAGAGACCCAGTACTTC. Translated: CASSSQGRSLQETQYF. The full variable domain, completed using reference TRBV5-1 and TRBJ2-5, is KAGVTQTPRYLIKTRGQQVTLSCSPISGHRSVSWYQQTPGQGLQFLFEYFSETQRNKGNFPGRFSGRQFSNSRSEMNVSTLELGDSALYLCASSSQGRSLQETQYFGPGTRLLVL.

This clonotype appeared a single time. The chain uses TRBV25-1 and TRBJ2-3, with D perhaps matching TRBD1 or TRBD2 (5 bases each). CDR1 MGHDK and CDR2 SYGVNS come from the germline V gene. The V end lost 1 base, the J end lost 1 base, and 12 bases lay between the germline ends. This CDR3 has 16 residues. The CDR3 nucleotides are TGTGCCAGCAGTGAATCTCTGAGGGACGGCACAGATACGCAGTATTTT. Its translation: CASSESLRDGTDTQYF.

V gene TRBV9 combines with J gene TRBJ1-1, with TRBD1 matching 8 bases. Germline assignment: CDR1 SGDLS and CDR2 YYNGEE. The CDR3 consists of 15 residues. V shed 3 bases, J shed 0 bases, and the junction held 4 bases outside the gene matches. The CDR3 nucleotides read TGTGCCAGCAGCGAAAGACAGGGGATGAACACTGAAGCTTTCTTT. Its protein product is CASSERQGMNTEAFF.

The rearrangement uses TRBV18 and TRBJ2-3, with TRBD2 matching 7 bases. Trimming cost V 0 bases and J 1 base; bases outside gene matches: 4. From germline, CDR1 is KGHSH and CDR2 LQKENI. The CDR3 has 16 residues. As DNA, the CDR3 is TGTGCCAGCTCACCACCGTGGGGAGGGGGCACAGATACGCAGTATTTT. It translates to CASSPPWGGGTDTQYF.

The chain has TRBV7-9 and TRBJ1-2; D is ambiguous. Germline V CDR1 and CDR2: SEHNR, FQNEAQ (reference sequence). V lost 1 base and J lost 0, with 6 bases in between. The CDR3 is 14 residues long. The CDR3 DNA sequence: TGTGCCAGCAGCTTAGATGTGTCTAACTATGGCTACACCTTC. The encoded protein is CASSLDVSNYGYTF. Full variable domain (rest looked up from reference TRBV7-9 and TRBJ1-2): DTGVSQNPRHKITKRGQNVTFRCDPISEHNRLYWYRQTLGQGPEFLTYFQNEAQLEKSRLLSDRFSAERPKGSFSTLEIQRTEQGDSAMYLCASSLDVSNYGYTFGSGTRLTVV.